Sequencing of this T cell receptor beta chain was carried out in a study of T cells in tuberculosis. Background on the study: A South African cohort included IGRA-negative adolescents, latently infected IGRA-positive adolescents and adults with active tuberculosis.

This clone was picked up one time. Time point here: new active TB diagnosis, blood taken before or within 7 days of starting treatment. TCRdb's table, derived via immunoSEQ multiplex PCR, lists solely in-frame clones and lacks some. The sample records 25,000 to 35,000 clones, 86% being singletons. The CDR3 sequence is 14 residues long. Trimming removed 5 bases at V and 1 base at J, with 12 bases between. Germline values: CDR1 MNHEY, CDR2 SMNVEV (reference sequence). The source was PBMCs, collected at tuberculosis diagnosis. The chain has TRBV27 and TRBJ2-7; D perhaps matches TRBD1 (5 bases). This sequence originates from an adult with tuberculosis. The CDR3 is CASSPTRVSYEQYF. CDR3 nucleotide sequence: TGTGCCAGCAGTCCCACCAGGGTATCCTACGAGCAGTACTTC.